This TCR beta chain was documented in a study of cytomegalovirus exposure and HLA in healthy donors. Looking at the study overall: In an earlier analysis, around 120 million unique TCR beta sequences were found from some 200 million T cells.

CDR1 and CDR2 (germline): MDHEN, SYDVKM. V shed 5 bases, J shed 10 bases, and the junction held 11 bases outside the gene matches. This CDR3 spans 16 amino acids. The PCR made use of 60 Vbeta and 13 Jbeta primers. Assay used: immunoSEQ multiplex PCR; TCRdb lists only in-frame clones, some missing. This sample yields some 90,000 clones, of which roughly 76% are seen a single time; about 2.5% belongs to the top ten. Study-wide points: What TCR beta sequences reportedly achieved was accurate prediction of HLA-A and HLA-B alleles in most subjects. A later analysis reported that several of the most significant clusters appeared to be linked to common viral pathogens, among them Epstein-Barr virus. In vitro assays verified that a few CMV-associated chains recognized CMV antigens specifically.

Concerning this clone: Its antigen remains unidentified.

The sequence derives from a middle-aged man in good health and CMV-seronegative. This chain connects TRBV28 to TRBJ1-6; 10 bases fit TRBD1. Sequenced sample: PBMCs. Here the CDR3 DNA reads TGTGCCAGCAGTAGTCCTGACAGGGGGCGCGAATCACCCCTCCACTTT. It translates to CASSSPDRGRESPLHF.